The 26 T cell receptor beta chains in this list originate from one sample, sequenced in a study of cytomegalovirus exposure and HLA in healthy donors. Primers included in the PCR were 60 Vbeta and 13 Jbeta primers. The protocol was immunoSEQ multiplex PCR, while the TCRdb copy is restricted to in-frame clones and leaves out a portion. The data show roughly 160,000 clones, roughly 80% seen once. The sequenced material came from PBMCs. These receptors were obtained from a man aged 45-65 years in good health and CMV-seropositive.

This chain connects TRBV11-3 to TRBJ2-2; perhaps TRBD2 as D (6 bases). This CDR3 has 15 amino acids. Germline CDR1 is SGHNT and CDR2 is YENEEA. V lost 5 bases and J lost 4, with 14 bases in between. CDR3: CASSLYGGGTGELFF. The CDR3 coding sequence is TGTGCCAGCAGCCTGTACGGGGGAGGCACCGGGGAGCTGTTTTTT.

This chain links TRBV2 with TRBJ1-5; 8 nucleotides agree with TRBD1. V was clipped by 6 bases and J by 1 base; unmatched bases: 8. The CDR3 spans 16 residues. CDR1 is SNHLY, CDR2 FYNNEI, per germline. The CDR3 DNA sequence: TGTGCCAGCAGGACAGGGGCAGGGATAAGCAATCAGCCCCAGCATTTT. This encodes CASRTGAGISNQPQHF. The whole variable domain, filled in from reference TRBV2 and TRBJ1-5, reads EPEVTQTPSHQVTQMGQEVILRCVPISNHLYFYWYRQILGQKVEFLVSFYNNEISEKSEIFDDQFSVERPDGSNFTLKIRSTKLEDSAMYFCASRTGAGISNQPQHFGDGTRLSIL.

The chain combines TRBV10-3 with TRBJ2-1, with TRBD2 matching over 12 bases. The germline CDR1 and CDR2 sequences are ENHRY and SYGVKD. Trimming took 7 bases from V and 8 from J; bases not matched to a gene: 3. The CDR3 is 13 amino acids. DNA of the CDR3: TGTGCCATCACTAGACTAGCGGGAGATGAGCAGTTCTTC. Translated: CAITRLAGDEQFF.

The CDR3 DNA is TGTGCCAGTAGCCGTGGACAGGGCGCCAACGAGCAGTACTTC. Translation: CASSRGQGANEQYF. V gene TRBV19 combines with J gene TRBJ2-7; 8 nucleotides align to TRBD1. The CDR3 runs to 14 residues. V trimming: 6 bases; J trimming: 5 bases; junction bases outside the gene matches: 9. CDR1 and CDR2 (germline): LNHDA, SQIVND (reference sequence).

This clone was seen once. The genes are TRBV11-2 and TRBJ2-7; D is possibly TRBD1 (6 bases). The V gene lost 5 bases and the J gene lost 1 base, with 15 bases spanning the gap. This CDR3 is built from 15 residues. Germline V gene data show CDR1 as SGHAT and CDR2 as FQNNGV. Here the CDR3 DNA reads TGTGCCAGCAGCCGTCGGGATCAGGGGTCCTACGAGCAGTACTTC. The encoded protein is CASSRRDQGSYEQYF.

The gene calls are TRBV6-1 and TRBJ2-4, with 8 nucleotides matching TRBD1. Germline lookup yields CDR1 MNHNS and CDR2 SASEGT. J was trimmed by 8 bases and V by 0 bases; bases with no gene match: 3. The CDR3 spans 14 residues. CDR3 nucleotide sequence: TGTGCCAGCAGTGAAGCCGACAGGGGCCACATTCAGTACTTC. This sequence encodes CASSEADRGHIQYF.

This clone was detected only a few times. The chain has TRBV6-6 and TRBJ1-3; 7 positions match TRBD1. Germline V CDR1 and CDR2: MNHNY, SVGAGI (reference sequence). V lost 2 bases, J lost 0 bases, and 4 bases stayed unmatched. The CDR3 contains 16 residues. CDR3 in amino acids: CASSYRQGVSGNTIYF. The CDR3 DNA follows: TGTGCCAGCAGTTACCGACAGGGAGTCTCTGGAAACACCATATATTTT.

This clone was picked up a small number of times. The gene calls are TRBV2 and TRBJ1-4, with 9 bases matching TRBD1. Trimming took 5 bases from V and 7 from J; bases not matched to a gene: 5. The CDR3 runs 14 residues. Per the germline V gene, CDR1 is SNHLY and CDR2 is FYNNEI. As DNA, the CDR3 is TGTGCCAGCAGTCAGGACAGGGGAATTGAAAAACTGTTTTTT. Residues: CASSQDRGIEKLFF. The full variable domain, rest sourced from reference TRBV2 and TRBJ1-4, is EPEVTQTPSHQVTQMGQEVILRCVPISNHLYFYWYRQILGQKVEFLVSFYNNEISEKSEIFDDQFSVERPDGSNFTLKIRSTKLEDSAMYFCASSQDRGIEKLFFGSGTQLSVL.

This chain connects TRBV5-8 to TRBJ1-2, with D unresolved. This CDR3 region has 13 residues. The ends were cut back, 4 bases at V and 5 bases at J, with 12 bases in the middle. The germline V gene encodes CDR1 SGHTS and CDR2 YDEGEE. The CDR3, as DNA: TGTGCCAGCAGCCCTGGAGGACCTTATGGCTACACCTTC. It translates to CASSPGGPYGYTF.

Here the CDR3 reads CATKLAGAEDTQYF. The CDR3 DNA sequence: TGTGCCACCAAACTAGCGGGGGCGGAGGATACGCAGTATTTT. The chain joins TRBV10-3 to TRBJ2-3, with 11 bases fitting TRBD2. With V trimmed by 10 bases and J by 6 bases, 9 bases remained unmatched. The CDR3 runs 14 residues. Germline assignment: CDR1 ENHRY and CDR2 SYGVKD.

The rearrangement uses TRBV6-6 and TRBJ2-7; TRBD2 is a possible D gene (7 bases). V lost 4 bases to trimming and J lost 3 bases, with 13 bases between them. Germline CDR1 MNHNY, CDR2 SVGAGI (reference sequence). CDR3 length: 14 amino acids. In DNA form, the CDR3 reads TGTGCCAGCAGTTCGGGGGGCATGGGCTACGAGCAGTACTTC. This encodes CASSSGGMGYEQYF.

This chain uses TRBV19 with TRBJ2-7, with 11 bases identical to TRBD1. There are 14 residues in the CDR3. Trimming took 5 bases from V and 3 from J; bases not matched to a gene: 3. Germline CDR1 is LNHDA and CDR2 is SQIVND (reference sequence). The CDR3: CASSPGTGGYEQYF. The CDR3 DNA is TGTGCCAGTAGTCCGGGGACAGGGGGCTACGAGCAGTACTTC.

A word on this clone: The same CDR3 arises from other DNA sequences in this sample as well. The chain combines TRBV28 with TRBJ1-2; TRBD1 agrees at 7 bases. Germline trimming cut 6 bases from V and 3 bases from J; bases unmatched to any gene: 19. CDR3 size: 18 residues. CDR1 MDHEN and CDR2 SYDVKM come from the germline V gene. CDR3 coding DNA: TGTGCCAGCAGACACCGCGTGGGACAGCAAATGGGGCACTATGGCTACACCTTC. It codes for CASRHRVGQQMGHYGYTF.

The V call is TRBV6-6, the J call TRBJ1-5, with a possible D match to TRBD1 (5 bases). The CDR3 is made up of 14 amino acids. Between the trimmed V and J ends, which lost 5 bases and 4 bases, there was a span of 12 bases. Germline V gene lookup returns CDR1 MNHNY and CDR2 SVGAGI (reference sequence). CDR3 sequence reads: CASSQSYRNQPQHF. The CDR3 DNA follows: TGTGCCAGCAGTCAAAGTTACAGGAATCAGCCCCAGCATTTT.

This clone has a count of ten or more. The V call is TRBV5-6, the J call TRBJ1-3; D not certain. The CDR3 consists of 15 residues. In germline, CDR1 is SGHDT, CDR2 YYEEEE. Between the trimmed V and J ends, which lost 1 base and 4 bases, there was a span of 12 bases. DNA for the CDR3: TGTGCCAGCAGCTTGATCGGGTTCGCCGGAAACACCATATATTTT. This gives the protein CASSLIGFAGNTIYF.

The rearrangement links TRBV6-1 to TRBJ2-7; 9 bases align to TRBD2. Germline V lookup: CDR1 MNHNS, CDR2 SASEGT. Trimming took 5 bases from V and 2 from J; bases not matched to a gene: 4. The CDR3 totals 14 residues. CDR3 DNA sequence: TGTGCCAGCAGTAATAGCGGGAGTACCTACGAGCAGTACTTC. Protein sequence: CASSNSGSTYEQYF.

The chain links TRBV29-1 to TRBJ2-7, with 7 positions matching TRBD2. With V trimmed by 4 bases and J by 5 bases, 5 bases remained unmatched. CDR3 length: 12 residues. Per germline, CDR1 SQVTM and CDR2 ANQGSEA. The CDR3 bases are TGCAGCGTTGTCCCGGGGGGAAACGAGCAGTACTTC. As protein: CSVVPGGNEQYF.

This chain links TRBV6-5 with TRBJ1-4, with 7 bases that match TRBD1. Germline lookup yields CDR1 MNHEY and CDR2 SVGAGI. The CDR3 length is 15 residues. The ends lost 2 bases at V and 7 bases at J; junction bases unmatched: 7. In nucleotides, the CDR3 is TGTGCCAGCAGTTACGACGGGACAGATGCTGAAAAACTGTTTTTT. This sequence encodes CASSYDGTDAEKLFF.

The V call is TRBV7-9, the J call TRBJ1-2; 8 bases match TRBD1. CDR3 length: 13 amino acids. Germline V gene sequence: CDR1 SEHNR, CDR2 FQNEAQ (reference sequence). Trimming removed 5 bases from V and 5 bases from J; junction bases left unmatched: 4. CDR3 sequence reads: CASSLDRVYGYTF. The CDR3 nucleotides are TGTGCCAGCAGCCTGGACAGGGTTTATGGCTACACCTTC.

V usage is TRBV11-1 and J usage is TRBJ2-1, with 12 bases aligning to TRBD2. CDR1 and CDR2 from the germline V gene are SGHAT and FQDESV (reference sequence). This CDR3 has 15 amino acids. V lost 1 base, J lost 7 bases, and 2 bases stayed unmatched. The DNA for the CDR3 is TGTGCCAGCAGCTTAGGACTAGCGGGAGTTAATGAGCAGTTCTTC. The encoded protein is CASSLGLAGVNEQFF.

This sequence joins TRBV6-6 and TRBJ2-3; 12 bases fit TRBD2. Germline assignment: CDR1 MNHNY and CDR2 SVGAGI (reference sequence). The CDR3 loop spans 16 amino acids. The junction had 5 bases not matched to a gene; V was cut back by 2 bases and J by 5 bases. The DNA for the CDR3 is TGTGCCAGCAGTTACCCCCCTAGCGGGAGGGAAGATACGCAGTATTTT. Translation gives CASSYPPSGREDTQYF.

The chain recombines TRBV2 with TRBJ2-1; TRBD2 matches at 9 bases. Per germline, CDR1 SNHLY and CDR2 FYNNEI. The CDR3 runs 14 residues. J lost 0 bases, V lost 10 bases, and 4 bases had no gene match. The CDR3 bases are TGTGCCACCCTAGCGGGGAACTCCTACAATGAGCAGTTCTTC. This sequence encodes CATLAGNSYNEQFF.

The chain carries TRBV6-1 and TRBJ2-1, with D possibly matching TRBD1 (5 bases). Per germline, CDR1 MNHNS and CDR2 SASEGT. The CDR3 is made up of 16 amino acids. V dropped 2 bases and J dropped 7 bases, with 18 bases sitting between them. The CDR3 is CASSELQALLGNEQFF. The CDR3, as DNA: TGTGCCAGCAGTGAATTACAGGCGCTACTCGGAAATGAGCAGTTCTTC.

V is TRBV9 and J is TRBJ2-4; D gene unclear. Trimming cost V 0 bases and J 13 bases, with 11 bases left between them. The CDR3 extends over 12 amino acids. Looked up from germline, CDR1 is SGDLS and CDR2 is YYNGEE. CDR3: CASSVDNHLQYF. CDR3 coding DNA: TGTGCCAGCAGCGTAGATAACCACCTACAGTACTTC.

The chain links TRBV28 to TRBJ2-2; 10 nucleotides agree with TRBD2. The CDR3 spans 15 residues. V trimming: 10 bases; J trimming: 4 bases; junction bases outside the gene matches: 9. Germline assignment: CDR1 MDHEN and CDR2 SYDVKM. The CDR3 region is CAIYPAGGGTGELFF. CDR3 coding DNA: TGTGCCATCTATCCAGCGGGGGGGGGCACCGGGGAGCTGTTTTTT. The whole variable domain, filled in from reference TRBV28 and TRBJ2-2, reads DVKVTQSSRYLVKRTGEKVFLECVQDMDHENMFWYRQDPGLGLRLIYFSYDVKMKEKGDIPEGYSVSREKKERFSLILESASTNQTSMYLCAIYPAGGGTGELFFGEGSRLTVL.

The chain has TRBV4-2 and TRBJ1-6; 11 bases are a match to TRBD1. This CDR3 has 19 residues. V gave up 2 bases and J gave up 7 bases; unmatched junction bases: 13. Germline CDR1 LGHNA, CDR2 YNFKEQ. The CDR3 sequence is CASSQNPGQGGFLNSPLHF. As DNA, the CDR3 is TGTGCCAGCAGCCAAAATCCGGGACAGGGGGGATTTCTCAATTCACCCCTCCACTTT.